The 7 T cell receptor beta chains below were found in one sample sequenced in a study of radiotherapy plus CTLA-4 blockade in lung cancer. Assay used: immunoSEQ multiplex PCR; TCRdb lists only in-frame clones, some missing. The table has some 64,000 clones, 60% to 80% seen once. The specimen comprised peripheral blood, sampled from a patient treated with radiotherapy plus ipilimumab. These receptors were collected from a human donor with non-small cell lung cancer who had a complete response to radiotherapy plus ipilimumab.

This clone appeared a single time. The chain carries TRBV6-1 and TRBJ2-7; 13 nucleotides line up with TRBD2. The V and J ends lost 6 bases and 3 bases, in that order; junction bases with no gene match: 5. The CDR3 has 15 amino acids. Germline CDR1 and CDR2: MNHNS and SASEGT. DNA of the CDR3: TGTGCCAGCAGGACGGGACTAGCGGGGTTCTACGAGCAGTACGTC. This encodes CASRTGLAGFYEQYV.

The rearrangement links TRBV15 to TRBJ2-1; 9 bases agree with TRBD1. The CDR3 totals 16 residues. V lost 0 bases, J lost 8 bases, and 8 bases stayed unmatched. CDR1 LNHNV and CDR2 YYDKDF come from the germline V gene (reference sequence). CDR3 residues: CATSREQGASYDEQFF. The CDR3, as DNA: TGTGCCACCAGCAGAGAACAGGGGGCGAGTTACGATGAGCAGTTCTTC.

The CDR3: CASSYEGEGGYTF. In nucleotides, the CDR3 is TGTGCCAGCAGTTATGAAGGCGAGGGGGGCTACACCTTC. The V call is TRBV6-5, the J call TRBJ1-2, with D possibly being TRBD1 (5 bases). The CDR3 length is 13 residues. Trimming took 3 bases from V and 8 from J, leaving 13 bases between them. The V gene's germline CDR1 is MNHEY and CDR2 SVGAGI.

CDR3 bases: TGTGCCAGCAGTTCCCGGGACAGGGGGCCGTCTAACTATGGCTACACCTTC. This sequence encodes CASSSRDRGPSNYGYTF. The chain links TRBV27 to TRBJ1-2; 12 bases agree with TRBD1. Germline-derived CDR1 and CDR2 are MNHEY and SMNVEV (reference sequence). V was pared by 4 bases and J by 0 bases, with 6 bases of the junction left unmatched. CDR3 length equals 17 residues.

V is TRBV30 and J is TRBJ1-2, with D hard to call. Germline assignment: CDR1 GTSNPN and CDR2 SVGIG (reference sequence). CDR3 size: 15 residues. Trimming left V 3 bases short and J 3 bases short, with 17 bases between. The CDR3: CAWRELRGFYYGYTF. The CDR3 nucleotides read TGTGCCTGGAGGGAATTACGAGGGTTTTACTATGGCTACACCTTC. Full variable domain (outside the CDR3, taken from reference TRBV30 and TRBJ1-2): SQTIHQWPATLVQPVGSPLSLECTVEGTSNPNLYWYRQAAGRGLQLLFYSVGIGQISSEVPQNLSASRPQDRQFILSSKKLLLSDSGFYLCAWRELRGFYYGYTFGSGTRLTVV.

The CDR3 sequence: CATSEGPRVDGNTIYF. CDR3 bases: TGTGCCACTTCCGAGGGACCCCGGGTGGATGGAAACACCATATATTTT. The chain couples TRBV6-6 to TRBJ1-3; D possibly corresponds to TRBD1 (5 bases). The CDR3 totals 16 residues. V lost 10 bases and J lost 3, with 22 bases in between. Germline CDR1 is MNHNY and CDR2 is SVGAGI (reference sequence).

J is TRBJ1-3 and V is TRBV7-9, with a tentative D call TRBD1 (5 bases). Germline-derived CDR1 and CDR2 are SEHNR and FQNEAQ (reference sequence). With 2 bases removed from V and 0 bases from J, the gap between germline ends came to 11 bases. The CDR3 totals 16 residues. CDR3 nucleotide sequence: TGTGCCAGCAGCTTACAGGGCGCCTTCTCTGGAAACACCATATATTTT. Its protein product is CASSLQGAFSGNTIYF.